Listed below are T cell receptor beta chains from one sample, sequenced in a study of T cell clonotyping in hematopoietic cell transplantation. TCRdb's copy holds only in-frame clones and misses some; the assay was immunoSEQ multiplex PCR. The sample gives tens of thousands of clones, about 95% of which show up once; roughly 1.5% is in the top ten. This specimen consisted of peripheral blood mononuclear cells, obtained before stem cell transplant. The receptor source for this set is a woman aged 45-65 years with acute myeloid leukemia. Some clones in this sample may be carry-over from other donors' samples. Each CDR3 is given with its conserved first and last residue. D genes are given only for firm matches.

v_gene	j_gene	len	d_gene	CDR3aa	CDR3nt
TRBV9	TRBJ1-1	14	NA	CASSVDGTNTEAFF	TGTGCCAGCAGCGTCGACGGGACGAACACTGAAGCTTTCTTT
TRBV9	TRBJ2-7	15	TRBD2	CASSTSGGASDEQYF	TGTGCCAGCAGCACTAGCGGGGGGGCCTCGGACGAGCAGTACTTC
TRBV29-1	TRBJ1-2	11	NA	CSVVQGHGYTF	TGCAGCGTTGTTCAGGGTCATGGCTACACCTTC
TRBV28	TRBJ1-1	13	NA	CASSSYRNTEAFF	TGTGCCAGCAGTTCCTACCGGAACACTGAAGCTTTCTTT
TRBV19	TRBJ2-7	12	NA	CASSPIGGQQYF	TGTGCCAGTAGCCCTATCGGGGGACAGCAGTACTTC
TRBV5-4	TRBJ2-5	14	NA	CASSSASSQETQYF	TGTGCCAGCAGCTCTGCTAGCAGCCAAGAGACCCAGTACTTC
TRBV29-1	TRBJ1-1	13	TRBD1	CSVEVGDRGLGFF	TGCAGCGTTGAAGTCGGCGACAGGGGGCTCGGTTTCTTT
TRBV5-6	TRBJ1-4	13	NA	CASTRDTSEKLFF	TGTGCCAGCACCAGAGACACGTCTGAAAAACTGTTTTTT
TRBV7-9	TRBJ2-3	15	NA	CASSRPRASTDTQYF	TGTGCCAGCAGCCGCCCACGGGCTAGCACAGATACGCAGTATTTT
TRBV6-1	TRBJ1-2	14	NA	CASSEAQTGYGYTF	TGTGCCAGCAGTGAAGCCCAGACGGGATATGGCTACACCTTC